The sequence of this T cell receptor beta chain was determined in a study of PD-1 blockade in classical Hodgkin lymphoma. The data were produced by immunoSEQ multiplex PCR, yet TCRdb's version contains in-frame clones alone and is incomplete. The sample gives 120,000 to 150,000 clones, 78% of which show up once; 7.5% to 9.5% is in the top ten. The V gene's germline CDR1 is SGHNT and CDR2 YENEEA. With 5 bases removed from V and 5 bases from J, the gap between germline ends came to 12 bases. This CDR3 contains 13 residues. A word on this clone: The antigen remains undetermined.

General study findings and limits: TCR diversity in CD4+, not CD8+, cells rose significantly by C4D1. Anyone who began nivolumab under 1 year after ASCT was excluded.

Each and every patient relapsed after autologous stem cell transplantation, and patients got differing brentuximab vedotin exposure. The rearrangement uses TRBV11-3 and TRBJ1-1; tentative D call: TRBD1 (6 bases). Sequencing used peripheral blood mononuclear cells (PBMCs), obtained before the second cycle of nivolumab. This TCR came from a human donor with classical Hodgkin lymphoma. The CDR3 bases are TGTGCCAGCAGCAGGGACATTTGGACTGAAGCTTTCTTT. Protein sequence: CASSRDIWTEAFF.